This T cell receptor (beta chain) was profiled in a study of T cell responses to AZD1222 COVID-19 vaccine. The assay was immunoSEQ multiplex PCR, and TCRdb's table has in-frame clones only and misses some. The data show 65,000 to 100,000 clones, around 90% seen once. The V gene end was trimmed by 5 bases and the J gene end by 3 bases; junction bases not matched to a gene: 16. Germline loops: CDR1 SGHTA, CDR2 FQGNSA. CDR3 length: 17 residues. Source: peripheral blood, taken 28 days after the second AZD1222 dose. This chain connects TRBV7-2 to TRBJ2-7; 7 nucleotides match TRBD1. This receptor was obtained from an adult who received the AZD1222 COVID-19 vaccine. CDR3 sequence: CASSILALWQGDYEQYF. In DNA, the CDR3 is TGTGCCAGCAGCATACTGGCCCTGTGGCAGGGGGACTACGAGCAGTACTTC.